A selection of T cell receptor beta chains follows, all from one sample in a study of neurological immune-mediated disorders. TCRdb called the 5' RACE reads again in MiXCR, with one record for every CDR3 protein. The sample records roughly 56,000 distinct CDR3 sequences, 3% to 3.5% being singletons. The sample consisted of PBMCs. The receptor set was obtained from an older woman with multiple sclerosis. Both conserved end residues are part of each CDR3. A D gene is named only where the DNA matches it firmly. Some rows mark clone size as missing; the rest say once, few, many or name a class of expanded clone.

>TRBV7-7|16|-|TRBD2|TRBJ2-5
TGTGCTAGCAGCTTAGGCTCGGGACTAGGAAAAGAGACCCAGTACTTC
CASSLGSGLGKETQYF
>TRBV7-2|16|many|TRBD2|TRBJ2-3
TGTGCCAGCAGCTTAGGACTAGCGGCTAGCACAGATACGCAGTATTTT
CASSLGLAASTDTQYF
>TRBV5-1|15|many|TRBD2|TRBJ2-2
TGCGCCAGCAGCCCCACCGGGACTAGCGGTGAGGAGCTGTTTTTT
CASSPTGTSGEELFF
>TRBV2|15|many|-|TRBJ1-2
TGTGCCAGCAGCCGGGAGGGTCGGAGGAGCTATGGCTACACCTTC
CASSREGRRSYGYTF
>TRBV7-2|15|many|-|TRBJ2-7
TGTGCCAGCAGCCTGGACCACTATGCGTCCTACGAGCAGTACTTC
CASSLDHYASYEQYF
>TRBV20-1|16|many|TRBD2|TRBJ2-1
TGCAGTGCTAGAGATGGAGCGCGGGGGGGCCGGAAGGAGCAGTTCTTC
CSARDGARGGRKEQFF
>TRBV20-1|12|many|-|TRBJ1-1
TGCAGTGCTATTAGCCTGCGCACTGAAGCTTTCTTT
CSAISLRTEAFF
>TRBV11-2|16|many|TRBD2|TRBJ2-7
TGTGCCAGCAGCTTGAAGGCAGCGGGGGGCCCGACGCAGCAGTACTTC
CASSLKAAGGPTQQYF
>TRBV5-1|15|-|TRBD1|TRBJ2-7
TGCGCCAGCAGCTTGACCGGGACAGGGACAAACGAGCAGTACTTC
CASSLTGTGTNEQYF
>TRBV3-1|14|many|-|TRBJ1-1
TGTGCCAGCAGCCATCGGGGCGCGGACACTGAAGCTTTCTTT
CASSHRGADTEAFF
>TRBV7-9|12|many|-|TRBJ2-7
TGTGCCAGCAGCTACCCCGGCCGGGGTGGGTACTTC
CASSYPGRGGYF
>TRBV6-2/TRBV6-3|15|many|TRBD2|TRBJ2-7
TGTGCCAGCAGCCCCTGGGTAGCGGGAGAACGAGAGCAGTACTTC
CASSPWVAGEREQYF
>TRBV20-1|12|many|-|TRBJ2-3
TGCAGTGCTACAGTGGGCACAGATACGCAGTATTTT
CSATVGTDTQYF
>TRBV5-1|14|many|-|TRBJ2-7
TGCGCCAGCAGCTTGGAAGCGGCCTCCTACGAGCAGTACTTC
CASSLEAASYEQYF
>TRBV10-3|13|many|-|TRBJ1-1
TGTGCCGTCTACGGCCGGGGGAACACTGAAGCTTTCTTT
CAVYGRGNTEAFF
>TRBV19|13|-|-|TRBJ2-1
TGTGCCAGTAGCCCCCTCCCCCAGCACATTCAGTTCTTC
CASSPLPQHIQFF
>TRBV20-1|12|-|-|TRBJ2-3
TGCAGTGATCGGGACTTCACAGATACGCAGTATTTT
CSDRDFTDTQYF
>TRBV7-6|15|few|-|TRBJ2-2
TGTGCCAGCAGGCCCGGGACGGGGAACACCGGGGAGCTGTTTTTT
CASRPGTGNTGELFF
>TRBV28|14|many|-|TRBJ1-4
TGTGCCAGCAGTTTAGGGGCTATTAATGAAAAACTGTTTTTT
CASSLGAINEKLFF
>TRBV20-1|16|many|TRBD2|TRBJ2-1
TGCAGTGCGTTGACTAGCGGGGGATACTCCTACAATGAGCAGTTCTTC
CSALTSGGYSYNEQFF
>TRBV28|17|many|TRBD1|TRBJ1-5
TGTGCCAGCACCAAATTCCGGGACAGGGGATTCAATCAGCCCCAGCATTTT
CASTKFRDRGFNQPQHF
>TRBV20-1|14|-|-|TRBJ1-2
TGCATCATACGGTCGGTAGGGACGACCTATGGCTACACCTTC
CIIRSVGTTYGYTF
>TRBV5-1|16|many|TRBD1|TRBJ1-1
TGCGCCAGCAGCCGAAATGGACAGGGTGTGGGCACTGAAGCTTTCTTT
CASSRNGQGVGTEAFF
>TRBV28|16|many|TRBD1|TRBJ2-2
TGTGCCAGCAGTAGACGGGACAGGGTAATAACCGGGGAGCTGTTTTTT
CASSRRDRVITGELFF
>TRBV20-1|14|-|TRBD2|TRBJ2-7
TGCAGTGCCGCTTCTCCCCGGGAGGGCACCGAGCAGTACTTC
CSAASPREGTEQYF
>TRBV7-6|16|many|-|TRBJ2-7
TGTGCCAGCAGCTTATCGCCGGTAGAGCCCACCTACGAGCAGTACTTC
CASSLSPVEPTYEQYF
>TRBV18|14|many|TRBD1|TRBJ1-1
TGTGCCAGCTCCCGACAGGGGAAGAACACTGAAGCTTTCTTT
CASSRQGKNTEAFF
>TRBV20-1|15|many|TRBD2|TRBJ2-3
TGCAGTGCACCCTTAGCGGGGGCTCCCACAGATACGCAGTATTTT
CSAPLAGAPTDTQYF
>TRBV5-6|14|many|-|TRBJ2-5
TGTGCCAGCAGCTTGGACCGGCATCCAGAGACCCAGTACTTC
CASSLDRHPETQYF
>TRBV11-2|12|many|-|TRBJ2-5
TGTGCCAGCAGCGCTAACCAAGAGACCCAGTACTTC
CASSANQETQYF
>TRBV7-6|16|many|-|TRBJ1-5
TGTGCCAGCAGCTTAATACCCGGGCGGAGTGATCAGCCCCAGCATTTT
CASSLIPGRSDQPQHF
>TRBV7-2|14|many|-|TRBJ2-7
TGTGCCAGCAGCTGGAACAGGGAGAAATACGAGCAGTACTTC
CASSWNREKYEQYF
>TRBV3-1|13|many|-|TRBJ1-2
TGTGCCAGCAGCCAAGGACAGTTCTATGGCTACACCTTC
CASSQGQFYGYTF
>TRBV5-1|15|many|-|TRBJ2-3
TGCGCCAGCAGCTTTTCTAGCGATAGCACAGATACGCAGTATTTT
CASSFSSDSTDTQYF
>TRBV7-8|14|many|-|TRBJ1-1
TGTGCCAGCAGCTTAGTTGCAGGGCCCACTGAAGCTTTCTTT
CASSLVAGPTEAFF
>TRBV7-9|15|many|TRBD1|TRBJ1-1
TGTGCCAGCAGCGAAAGGGGACAGGGGGGGACTGAAGCTTTCTTT
CASSERGQGGTEAFF
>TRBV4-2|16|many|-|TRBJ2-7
TGTGCCAGCAGCCAAGATCCGGGTTCCGCCTCCTACGAGCAGTACTTC
CASSQDPGSASYEQYF
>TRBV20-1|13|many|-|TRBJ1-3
TGCAGTGGAAGGGAAGTCTCTGGAAACACCATATATTTT
CSGREVSGNTIYF
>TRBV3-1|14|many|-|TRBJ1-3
TGTGCCACGAGCCAGCTCCTCTCTGGAAACACCATATATTTT
CATSQLLSGNTIYF
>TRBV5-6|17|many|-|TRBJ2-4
TGTGCCAGCAGCACCTTCCTATTTACATCGGCCAAAAACATTCAGTACTTC
CASSTFLFTSAKNIQYF
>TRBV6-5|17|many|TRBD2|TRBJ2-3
TGTGCCAGCAGTTACTCGGTCGTAGCGGGGGGCACAGATACGCAGTATTTT
CASSYSVVAGGTDTQYF
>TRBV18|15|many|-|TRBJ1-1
TGTGCCAGCTCACCAAGTTGGGGATCGAACACTGAAGCTTTCTTT
CASSPSWGSNTEAFF
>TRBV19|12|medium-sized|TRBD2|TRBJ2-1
TGTGCCAGTAGTCCTAGCGGGACGGAGCAGTTCTTC
CASSPSGTEQFF
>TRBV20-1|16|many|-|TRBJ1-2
TGCAGTGCTAGAGATTTATTTCAGGTGACCAACTATGGCTACACCTTC
CSARDLFQVTNYGYTF
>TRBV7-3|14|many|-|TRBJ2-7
TGTGCCAGCAGCTTAAGCGGCAGGGTTGACGAGCAGTACTTC
CASSLSGRVDEQYF
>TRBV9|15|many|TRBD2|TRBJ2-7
TGTGCCAGCAGCGCCACTAGTGCGGGAGTATACGAGCAGTACTTC
CASSATSAGVYEQYF
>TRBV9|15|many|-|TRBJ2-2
TGTGCCAGCAGTATTTCCCTAATTAACACCGGGGAGCTGTTTTTT
CASSISLINTGELFF
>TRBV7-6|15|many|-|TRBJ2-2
TGTGCCAGCAGCTTAGACCCGGGGACGGCCGGGGAGCTGTTTTTT
CASSLDPGTAGELFF
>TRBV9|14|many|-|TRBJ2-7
TGTGCCAGCAGCGTAGAACAGGGAACCTACGAGCAGTACTTC
CASSVEQGTYEQYF
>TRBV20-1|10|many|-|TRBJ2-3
TGCAGTTCGGACGGGGAGGCGCAGTATTTT
CSSDGEAQYF
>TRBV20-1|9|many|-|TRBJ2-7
TGCAGTGCTGGGGTACGACAGTACTTC
CSAGVRQYF
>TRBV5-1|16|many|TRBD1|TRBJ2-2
TGCGCCAGCAGCCAAGTCCAGGGGGCGAACACCGGGGAGCTGTTTTTT
CASSQVQGANTGELFF
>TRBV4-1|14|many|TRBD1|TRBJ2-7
TGCGCCAGCAGCCAAGAAACGACAGGGAACGAGCAGTACTTC
CASSQETTGNEQYF
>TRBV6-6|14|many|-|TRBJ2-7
TGTGCCAGCAGTTTCCACATAGCTGCCTACGAGCAGTACTTC
CASSFHIAAYEQYF
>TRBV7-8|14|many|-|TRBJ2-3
TGTGCCAGCAGCCCATTTGTCGTCTCAGATACGCAGTATTTT
CASSPFVVSDTQYF
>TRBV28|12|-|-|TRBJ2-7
TGTGCCAGCAGTACCAGCTACTACGAGCAGTACTTC
CASSTSYYEQYF
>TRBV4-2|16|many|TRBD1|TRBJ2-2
TGTGCCAGCAGCCAGGGGGACAGGTTTGGCACCGGGGAGCTGTTTTTT
CASSQGDRFGTGELFF
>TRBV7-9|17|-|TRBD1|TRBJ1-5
TGTGCCAGCAGCTCCGGGACAGGGGGAACTAACAATCAGCCCCAGCATTTT
CASSSGTGGTNNQPQHF
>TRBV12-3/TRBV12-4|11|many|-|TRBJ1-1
TGTGCCAGCAGTTTAAATGGGGAAGCTTTCTTT
CASSLNGEAFF